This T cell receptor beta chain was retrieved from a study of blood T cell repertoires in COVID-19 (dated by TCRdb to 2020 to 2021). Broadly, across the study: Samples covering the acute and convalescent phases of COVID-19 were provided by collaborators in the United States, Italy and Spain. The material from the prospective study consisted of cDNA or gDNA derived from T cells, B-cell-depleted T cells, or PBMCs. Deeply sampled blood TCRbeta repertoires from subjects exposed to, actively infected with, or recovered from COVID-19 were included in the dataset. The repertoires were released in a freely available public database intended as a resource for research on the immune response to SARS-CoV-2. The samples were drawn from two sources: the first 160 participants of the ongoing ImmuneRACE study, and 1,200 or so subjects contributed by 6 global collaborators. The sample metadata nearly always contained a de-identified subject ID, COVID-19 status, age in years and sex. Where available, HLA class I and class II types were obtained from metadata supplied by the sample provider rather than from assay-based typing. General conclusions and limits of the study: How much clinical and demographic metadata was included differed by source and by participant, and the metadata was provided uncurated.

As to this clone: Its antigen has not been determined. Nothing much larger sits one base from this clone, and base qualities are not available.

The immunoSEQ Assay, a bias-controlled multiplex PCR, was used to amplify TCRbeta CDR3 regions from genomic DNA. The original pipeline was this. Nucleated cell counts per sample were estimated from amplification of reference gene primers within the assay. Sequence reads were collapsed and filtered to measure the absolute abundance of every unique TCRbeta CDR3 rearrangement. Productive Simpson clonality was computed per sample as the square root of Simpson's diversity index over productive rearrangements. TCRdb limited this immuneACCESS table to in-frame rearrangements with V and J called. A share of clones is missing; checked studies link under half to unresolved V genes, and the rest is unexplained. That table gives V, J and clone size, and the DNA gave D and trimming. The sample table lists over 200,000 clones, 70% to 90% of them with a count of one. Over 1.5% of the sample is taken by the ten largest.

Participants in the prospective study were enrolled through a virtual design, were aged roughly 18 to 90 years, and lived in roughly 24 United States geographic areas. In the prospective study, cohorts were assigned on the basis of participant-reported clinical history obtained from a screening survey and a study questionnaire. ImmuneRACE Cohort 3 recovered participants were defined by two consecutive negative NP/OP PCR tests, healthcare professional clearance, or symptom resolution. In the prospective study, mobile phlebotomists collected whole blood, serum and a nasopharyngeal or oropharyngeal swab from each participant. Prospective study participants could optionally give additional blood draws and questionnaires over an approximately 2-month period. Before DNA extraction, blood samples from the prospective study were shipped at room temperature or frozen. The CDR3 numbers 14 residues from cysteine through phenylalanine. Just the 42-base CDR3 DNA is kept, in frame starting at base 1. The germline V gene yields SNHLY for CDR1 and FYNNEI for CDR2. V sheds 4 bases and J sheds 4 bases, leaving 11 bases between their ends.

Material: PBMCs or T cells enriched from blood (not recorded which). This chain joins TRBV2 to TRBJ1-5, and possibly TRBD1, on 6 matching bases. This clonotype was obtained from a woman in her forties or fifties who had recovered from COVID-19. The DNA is TGTGCCAGCAGTGGGGAGGGGGGGAATCAGCCCCAGCATTTT. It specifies CASSGEGGNQPQHF.